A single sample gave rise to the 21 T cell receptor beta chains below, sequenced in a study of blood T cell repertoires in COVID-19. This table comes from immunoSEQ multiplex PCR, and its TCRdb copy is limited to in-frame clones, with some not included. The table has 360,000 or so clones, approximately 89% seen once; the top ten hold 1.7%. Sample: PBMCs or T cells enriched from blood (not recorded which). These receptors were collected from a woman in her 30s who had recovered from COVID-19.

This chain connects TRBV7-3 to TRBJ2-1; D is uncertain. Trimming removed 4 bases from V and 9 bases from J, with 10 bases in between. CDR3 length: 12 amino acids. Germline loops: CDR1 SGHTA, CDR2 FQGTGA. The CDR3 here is CASSSPHGEQFF. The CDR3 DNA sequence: TGTGCCAGCAGCTCCCCGCACGGTGAGCAGTTCTTC.

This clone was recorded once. CDR3 sequence (DNA): TGCAGCGGAATCCTTCTAATGAACACTGAAGCTTTCTTT. Protein product: CSGILLMNTEAFF. This chain links TRBV29-1 with TRBJ1-1, with D unresolved. V lost 7 bases to trimming and J lost 0 bases, with 12 bases between them. The CDR3 has 13 residues. Germline V CDR1 and CDR2: SQVTM, ANQGSEA.

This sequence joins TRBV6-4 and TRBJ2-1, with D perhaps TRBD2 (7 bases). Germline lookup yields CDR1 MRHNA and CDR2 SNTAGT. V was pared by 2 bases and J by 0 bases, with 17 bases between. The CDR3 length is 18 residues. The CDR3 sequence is CASSDLGASSGSYNEQFF. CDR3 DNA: TGTGCCAGCAGTGACCTGGGGGCATCTAGCGGCTCCTACAATGAGCAGTTCTTC.

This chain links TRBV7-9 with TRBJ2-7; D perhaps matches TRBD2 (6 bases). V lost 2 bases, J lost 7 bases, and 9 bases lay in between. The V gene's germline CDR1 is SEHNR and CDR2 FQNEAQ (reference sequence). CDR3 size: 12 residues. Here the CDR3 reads CASSLRRDEQYF. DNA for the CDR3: TGTGCCAGCAGCTTAAGGCGGGATGAGCAGTACTTC.

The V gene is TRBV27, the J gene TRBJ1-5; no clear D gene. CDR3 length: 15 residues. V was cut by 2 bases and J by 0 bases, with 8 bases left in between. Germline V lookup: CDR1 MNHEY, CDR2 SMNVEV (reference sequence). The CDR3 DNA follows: TGTGCCAGCAGTTTAACGGTCTATAGCAATCAGCCCCAGCATTTT. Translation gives CASSLTVYSNQPQHF.

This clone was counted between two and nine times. CDR3 bases: TGTGCCAGCTCACCAGGACAGGCCAATCAGCCCCAGCATTTT. This codes for CASSPGQANQPQHF. The chain carries TRBV18 and TRBJ1-5, with 7 bases lining up with TRBD1. Germline CDR1 and CDR2: KGHSH and LQKENI. V was pared by 2 bases and J by 3 bases, with 1 base of the junction left unmatched. The CDR3 is 14 amino acids.

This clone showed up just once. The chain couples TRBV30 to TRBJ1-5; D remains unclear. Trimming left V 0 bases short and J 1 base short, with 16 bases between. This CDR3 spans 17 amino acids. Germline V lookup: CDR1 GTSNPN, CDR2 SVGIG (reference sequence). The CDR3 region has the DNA TGTGCCTGGAGTGTAGGTTCGTCGGGATGGAGCAATCAGCCCCAGCATTTT. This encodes CAWSVGSSGWSNQPQHF.

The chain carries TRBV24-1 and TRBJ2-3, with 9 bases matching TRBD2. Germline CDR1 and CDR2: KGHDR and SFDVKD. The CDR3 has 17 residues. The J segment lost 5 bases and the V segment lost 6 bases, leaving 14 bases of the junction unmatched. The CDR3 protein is CATSNNGGRAGRDTQYF. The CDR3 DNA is TGTGCCACCAGTAATAATGGCGGGAGGGCCGGGAGAGATACGCAGTATTTT.

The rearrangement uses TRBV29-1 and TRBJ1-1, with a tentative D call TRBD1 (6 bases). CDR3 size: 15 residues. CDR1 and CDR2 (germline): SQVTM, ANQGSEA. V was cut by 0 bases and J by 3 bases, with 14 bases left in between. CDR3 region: CSVEDLGGLDTEAFF. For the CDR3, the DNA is TGCAGCGTTGAAGATCTAGGGGGTCTCGACACTGAAGCTTTCTTT.

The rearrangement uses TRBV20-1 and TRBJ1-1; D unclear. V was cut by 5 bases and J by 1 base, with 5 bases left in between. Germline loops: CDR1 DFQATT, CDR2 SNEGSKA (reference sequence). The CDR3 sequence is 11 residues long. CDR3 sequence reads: CSASKNTEAFF. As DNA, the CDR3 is TGCAGTGCTTCTAAGAACACTGAAGCTTTCTTT.

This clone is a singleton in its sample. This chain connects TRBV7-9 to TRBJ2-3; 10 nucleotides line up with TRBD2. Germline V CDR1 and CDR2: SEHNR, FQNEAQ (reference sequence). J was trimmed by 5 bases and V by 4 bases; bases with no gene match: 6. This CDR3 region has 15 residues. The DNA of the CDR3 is TGTGCCAGCAGCTCCGCTAGCGGGGGTCGAGATACGCAGTATTTT. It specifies CASSSASGGRDTQYF.

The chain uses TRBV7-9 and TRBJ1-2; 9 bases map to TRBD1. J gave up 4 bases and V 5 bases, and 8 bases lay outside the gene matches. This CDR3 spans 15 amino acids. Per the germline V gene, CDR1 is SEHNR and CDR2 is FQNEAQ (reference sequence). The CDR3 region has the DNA TGTGCCAGCAGCCTAGGGACAGGGAACCCCTATGGCTACACCTTC. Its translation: CASSLGTGNPYGYTF. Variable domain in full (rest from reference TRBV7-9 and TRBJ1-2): DTGVSQNPRHKITKRGQNVTFRCDPISEHNRLYWYRQTLGQGPEFLTYFQNEAQLEKSRLLSDRFSAERPKGSFSTLEIQRTEQGDSAMYLCASSLGTGNPYGYTFGSGTRLTVV.

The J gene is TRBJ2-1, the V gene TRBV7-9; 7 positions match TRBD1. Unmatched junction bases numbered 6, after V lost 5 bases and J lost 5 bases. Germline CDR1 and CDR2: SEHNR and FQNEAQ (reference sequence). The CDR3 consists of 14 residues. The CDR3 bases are TGTGCCAGCAGCACAGGGACAGAGAACAATGAGCAGTTCTTC. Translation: CASSTGTENNEQFF.

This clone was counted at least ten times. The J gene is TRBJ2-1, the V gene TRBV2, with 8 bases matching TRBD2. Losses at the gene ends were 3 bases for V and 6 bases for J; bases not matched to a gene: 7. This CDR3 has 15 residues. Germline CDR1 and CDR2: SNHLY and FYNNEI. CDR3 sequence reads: CASSDVGLVSNEQFF. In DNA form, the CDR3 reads TGTGCCAGCAGTGACGTGGGACTAGTTAGCAATGAGCAGTTCTTC.

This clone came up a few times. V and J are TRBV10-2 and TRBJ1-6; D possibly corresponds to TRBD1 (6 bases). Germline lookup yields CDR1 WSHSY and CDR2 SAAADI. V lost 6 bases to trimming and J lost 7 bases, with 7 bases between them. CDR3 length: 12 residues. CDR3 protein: CASSTGNSPLHF. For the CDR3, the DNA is TGCGCCAGCAGCACAGGGAATTCACCCCTCCACTTT.

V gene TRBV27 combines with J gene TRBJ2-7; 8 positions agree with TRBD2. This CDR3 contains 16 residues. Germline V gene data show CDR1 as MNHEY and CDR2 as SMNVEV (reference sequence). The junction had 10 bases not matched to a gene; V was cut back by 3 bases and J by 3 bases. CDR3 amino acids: CASSFALGGGGYEQYF. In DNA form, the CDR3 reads TGTGCCAGCAGTTTTGCCCTCGGGGGGGGCGGCTACGAGCAGTACTTC.

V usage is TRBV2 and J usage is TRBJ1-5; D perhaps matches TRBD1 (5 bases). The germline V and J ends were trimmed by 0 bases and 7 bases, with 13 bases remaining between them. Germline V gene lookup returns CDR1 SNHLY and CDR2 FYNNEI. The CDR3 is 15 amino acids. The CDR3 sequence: CASSEAFQGIQPQHF. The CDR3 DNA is TGTGCCAGCAGTGAAGCGTTCCAGGGTATCCAGCCCCAGCATTTT.

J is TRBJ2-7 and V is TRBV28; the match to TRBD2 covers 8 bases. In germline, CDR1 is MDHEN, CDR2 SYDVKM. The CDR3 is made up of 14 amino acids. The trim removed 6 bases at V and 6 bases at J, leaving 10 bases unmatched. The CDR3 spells CASSRGTSYGEQYF. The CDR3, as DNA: TGTGCCAGCAGCCGAGGGACTAGTTATGGCGAGCAGTACTTC.

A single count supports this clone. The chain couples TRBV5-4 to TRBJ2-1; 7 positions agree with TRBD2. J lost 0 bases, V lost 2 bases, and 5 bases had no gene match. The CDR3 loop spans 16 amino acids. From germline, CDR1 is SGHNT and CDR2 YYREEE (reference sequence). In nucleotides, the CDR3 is TGTGCCAGCAGCTTATCAGCGGGACTCTCCTACAATGAGCAGTTCTTC. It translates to CASSLSAGLSYNEQFF.

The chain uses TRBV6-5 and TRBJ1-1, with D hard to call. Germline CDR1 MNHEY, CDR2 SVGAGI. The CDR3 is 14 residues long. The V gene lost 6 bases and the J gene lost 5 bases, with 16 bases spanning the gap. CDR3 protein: CASRTTWTGTEAFF. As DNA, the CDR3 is TGTGCCAGCAGGACCACCTGGACGGGAACTGAAGCTTTCTTT.

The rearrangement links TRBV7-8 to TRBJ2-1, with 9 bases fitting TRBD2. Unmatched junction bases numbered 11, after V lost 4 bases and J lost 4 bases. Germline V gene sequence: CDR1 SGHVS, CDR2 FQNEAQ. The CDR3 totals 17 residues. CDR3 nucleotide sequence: TGTGCCAGCAGCTCACCGGGGCGCGGGAGGGTATACAATGAGCAGTTCTTC. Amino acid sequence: CASSSPGRGRVYNEQFF.